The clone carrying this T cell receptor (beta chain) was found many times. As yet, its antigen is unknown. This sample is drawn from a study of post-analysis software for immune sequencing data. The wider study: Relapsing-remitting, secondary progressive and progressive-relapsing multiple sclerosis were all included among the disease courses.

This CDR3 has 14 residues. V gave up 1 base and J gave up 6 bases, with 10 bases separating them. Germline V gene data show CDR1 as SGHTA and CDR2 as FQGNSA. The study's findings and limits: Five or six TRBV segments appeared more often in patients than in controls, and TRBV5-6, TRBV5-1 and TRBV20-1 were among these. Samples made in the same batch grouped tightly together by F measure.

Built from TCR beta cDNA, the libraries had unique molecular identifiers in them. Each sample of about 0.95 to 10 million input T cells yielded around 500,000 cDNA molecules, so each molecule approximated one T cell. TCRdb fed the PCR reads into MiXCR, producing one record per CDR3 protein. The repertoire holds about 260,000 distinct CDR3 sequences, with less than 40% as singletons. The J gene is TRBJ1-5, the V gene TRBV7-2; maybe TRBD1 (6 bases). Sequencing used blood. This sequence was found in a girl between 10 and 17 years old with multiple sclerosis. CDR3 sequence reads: CASSLGTARQPQHF. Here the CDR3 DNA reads TGTGCCAGCAGCTTAGGGACAGCGCGTCAGCCCCAGCATTTT.